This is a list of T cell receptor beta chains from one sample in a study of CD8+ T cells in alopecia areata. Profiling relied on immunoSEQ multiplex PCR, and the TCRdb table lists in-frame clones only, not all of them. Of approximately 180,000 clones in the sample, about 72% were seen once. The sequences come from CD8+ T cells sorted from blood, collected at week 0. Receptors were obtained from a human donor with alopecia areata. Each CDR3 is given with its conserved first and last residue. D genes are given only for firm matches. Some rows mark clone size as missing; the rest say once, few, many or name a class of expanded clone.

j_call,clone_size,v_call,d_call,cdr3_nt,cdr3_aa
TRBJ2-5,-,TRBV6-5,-,TGTGCCAGCAGTTACGCGGGTTGGGAGACCCAGTACTTC,CASSYAGWETQYF
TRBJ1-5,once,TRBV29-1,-,TGCAGCGTTGAAGGTCCCAAGGTGGGGCCCCAGCATTTT,CSVEGPKVGPQHF
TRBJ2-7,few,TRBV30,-,TGTGCCTGGAGTGTTACCGTTGGACAGTCCTACGAGCAGTACTTC,CAWSVTVGQSYEQYF
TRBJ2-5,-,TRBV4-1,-,TGCGCCAGCAGCCAAGATCAGGGATGGGAGACCCAGTACTTC,CASSQDQGWETQYF
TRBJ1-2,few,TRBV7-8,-,TGTGCCAGCAGCTTGCTGGGGGGCTCCTATGGCTACACCTTC,CASSLLGGSYGYTF
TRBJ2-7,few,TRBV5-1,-,TGCGCCAGCGGCCCAAACCGAGGAGGGGACTACGAGCAGTACTTC,CASGPNRGGDYEQYF
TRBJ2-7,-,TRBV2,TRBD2,TGTGCCAGCACGGGACTAGAATCCTACGAGCAGTACTTC,CASTGLESYEQYF
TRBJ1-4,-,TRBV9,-,TGTGCCAGCAGCGTAGGGTCGACACCCATGAGCGAAAAACTGTTTTTT,CASSVGSTPMSEKLFF
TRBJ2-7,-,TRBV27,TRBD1,TGTGCCAGCAGTCCGCGGGACAGGCCCCGAGACGAGCAGTACTTC,CASSPRDRPRDEQYF
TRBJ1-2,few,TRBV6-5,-,TGTGCCAGCAGTAACCAAGATTGGGGCTACACCTTC,CASSNQDWGYTF
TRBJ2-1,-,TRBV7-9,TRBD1,TGTGCCAGCAGCTCCCCAGGGGGTACGTACAATGAGCAGTTCTTC,CASSSPGGTYNEQFF
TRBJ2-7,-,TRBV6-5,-,TGTGCCAGCAGTCCTGGGTATTGGGAGCAGTACTTC,CASSPGYWEQYF
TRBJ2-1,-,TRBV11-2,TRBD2,TGTGCCAGCAGCACGGGGGGGCCGTCCTACAATGAGCAGTTCTTC,CASSTGGPSYNEQFF
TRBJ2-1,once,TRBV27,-,TGTGCCAGCAGTTTACTAGGGGTCCATGAGCAGTTCTTC,CASSLLGVHEQFF
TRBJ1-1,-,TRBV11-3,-,TGTGCCAGCAGCTTAGGGACGGGCACTGAAGCTTTCTTT,CASSLGTGTEAFF
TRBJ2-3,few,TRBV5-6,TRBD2,TGTGCCAGCAGCTTGGGGACTAGCGGGTCAGATACGCAGTATTTT,CASSLGTSGSDTQYF
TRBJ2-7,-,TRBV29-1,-,TGCAGCGCCAAGACAGGTTCCTACGAGCAGTACTTC,CSAKTGSYEQYF
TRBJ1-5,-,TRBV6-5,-,TGTGCCAGCAGTTACTCTAGGGTGAATCAGCCCCAGCATTTT,CASSYSRVNQPQHF
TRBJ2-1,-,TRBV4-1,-,TGCGCCAGCAGCGGGCCGGGGTACAATGAGCAGTTCTTC,CASSGPGYNEQFF
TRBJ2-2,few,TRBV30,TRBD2,TGTGCCTGGAGTCTATCTCGGGAGGCCGGGGAGCTGTTTTTT,CAWSLSREAGELFF
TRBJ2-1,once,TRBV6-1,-,TGTGCCAGCAGTACCCGTGGGTGGCAGTTCTTC,CASSTRGWQFF
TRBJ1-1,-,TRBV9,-,TGTGCCAGCAGCGTAGAGGACGGAGCTGGTACTGAAGCTTTCTTT,CASSVEDGAGTEAFF
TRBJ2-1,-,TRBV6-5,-,TGTGCCAGCAGTACCATATGGGGCCCTTACAATGAGCAGTTCTTC,CASSTIWGPYNEQFF
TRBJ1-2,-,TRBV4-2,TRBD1,TGTGCCAGCAGCCAAAGCCCGTCTCAAGGACAGGGAATAAGGGGTGGCTACACCTTC,CASSQSPSQGQGIRGGYTF
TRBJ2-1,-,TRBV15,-,TGTGCCACCAGCTTGCTAGCCGGTTCCAATGAGCAGTTCTTC,CATSLLAGSNEQFF
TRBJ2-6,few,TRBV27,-,TGTGCCAGCAGTTTATTCTCTGGGGCCAACGTCCTGACTTTC,CASSLFSGANVLTF
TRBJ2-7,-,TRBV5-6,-,TGTGCCAGCAGCTTGGGGTCCGCCTACGAGCAGTACTTC,CASSLGSAYEQYF
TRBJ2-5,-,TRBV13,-,TGTGCCAGCAGCACCAGTTCCGGGACACCCCCCGGTTGCCAGTACTTC,CASSTSSGTPPGCQYF
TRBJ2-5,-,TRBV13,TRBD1,TGTGCCAGCAGCTCAAGGACAGGACGATGGGGGGAGACCCAGTACTTC,CASSSRTGRWGETQYF
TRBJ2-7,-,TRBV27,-,TGTGCCAGCAGTTTATCAACCGGTAGCAGGTACGAGCAGTACTTC,CASSLSTGSRYEQYF
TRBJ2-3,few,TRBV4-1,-,TGCGCCAGCAGCCAGACACCAGATACGCAGTATTTT,CASSQTPDTQYF